This is a list of T cell receptor beta chains from one sample in a study of blood T cell repertoires in COVID-19. TCRdb's table, derived via immunoSEQ multiplex PCR, lists solely in-frame clones and lacks some. The profile covers tens of thousands of clones, with 81% appearing a single time and 4.5% to 5.5% taken by the ten largest. What was sequenced was peripheral blood. Receptors originate from an elderly man with COVID-19, enrolled during active disease. CDR3s include the opening cysteine and the closing phenylalanine or tryptophan. The D gene is left open where the match is weak. Rows give clone size only sometimes, using once, few, many, or a class for an expanded clone.

>TRBJ1-1|TRBV7-3|TRBD1|.
CASSTSGTVNTEAFF
TGTGCCAGCAGCACCTCCGGGACAGTGAACACTGAAGCTTTCTTT
>TRBJ2-1|TRBV6-2/TRBV6-3|TRBD1|once
CASSPDRDINNEQFF
TGTGCCAGCAGTCCGGACAGGGACATAAACAATGAGCAGTTCTTC
>TRBJ2-3|TRBV27|TRBD2|.
CASSFGLAGTDTQYF
TGTGCCAGCAGTTTTGGACTAGCGGGAACAGATACGCAGTATTTT
>TRBJ2-2|TRBV5-1|.|.
CASSLPVASSGELFF
TGCGCCAGCAGCTTGCCCGTCGCTAGTTCCGGGGAGCTGTTTTTT
>TRBJ2-7|TRBV7-2|.|.
CASSSTGRSSYEQYF
TGTGCCAGCAGCTCCACAGGGAGAAGCTCCTACGAGCAGTACTTC
>TRBJ2-1|TRBV10-3|.|.
CAISGRTDSEQFF
TGTGCCATCAGTGGACGTACAGACAGTGAGCAGTTCTTC
>TRBJ1-2|TRBV4-3|.|once
CASSQDLGGRYGYTF
TGCGCCAGCAGCCAAGATCTGGGGGGACGATATGGCTACACCTTC
>TRBJ2-2|TRBV27|.|once
CASSFSGRYTGELFF
TGTGCCAGCAGTTTTTCAGGCAGGTACACCGGGGAGCTGTTTTTT
>TRBJ1-6|TRBV11-3|.|.
CASSDGAAPNSPLHF
TGTGCCAGCAGCGATGGGGCGGCCCCAAATTCACCCCTCCACTTT
>TRBJ1-1|TRBV9|TRBD1|.
CASSVRTGGLTEAFF
TGTGCCAGCAGTGTGAGGACAGGGGGGCTTACTGAAGCTTTCTTT
>TRBJ2-3|TRBV7-2|.|.
CASTPGTDTQYF
TGTGCCAGCACCCCCGGCACAGATACGCAGTATTTT
>TRBJ2-1|TRBV12-5|TRBD1|.
CASGLDRGAEQFF
TGTGCTAGTGGTTTGGACAGGGGAGCTGAGCAGTTCTTC
>TRBJ2-7|TRBV7-7|.|.
CASSTGISYEQYF
TGTGCTAGCAGCACGGGAATCAGCTACGAGCAGTACTTC
>TRBJ1-1|TRBV7-3|.|few
CASSREMNTEAFF
TGTGCCAGCAGCCGCGAGATGAACACTGAAGCTTTCTTT
>TRBJ2-2|TRBV19|TRBD1|.
CASRIKTGANTGELFF
TGTGCCAGTAGGATAAAGACAGGGGCGAACACCGGGGAGCTGTTTTTT
>TRBJ1-6|TRBV5-4|.|.
CASSLTTRGSPLHF
TGTGCCAGCAGCTTGACGACGCGCGGGTCACCCCTCCACTTT
>TRBJ1-5|TRBV12-3/TRBV12-4|.|.
CASSFGENQPQHF
TGTGCCAGCAGTTTCGGAGAGAATCAGCCCCAGCATTTT
>TRBJ2-1|TRBV7-3|TRBD2|.
CASSLGLAVDEQFF
TGTGCCAGCAGCTTAGGCCTAGCGGTCGATGAGCAGTTCTTC
>TRBJ2-3|TRBV29-1|.|.
CSGLSRGRASTDTQYF
TGCAGCGGACTCTCCAGGGGCCGTGCTAGCACAGATACGCAGTATTTT
>TRBJ2-5|TRBV5-4|TRBD1|.
CASSFGQGAWETQYF
TGTGCCAGCAGCTTCGGACAGGGGGCTTGGGAGACCCAGTACTTC
>TRBJ2-1|TRBV10-1|TRBD2|.
CASSEGTSGYNEQFF
TGCGCCAGCAGTGAGGGGACTAGCGGATACAATGAGCAGTTCTTC
>TRBJ1-4|TRBV7-9|TRBD1|.
CASNVQTGGLEKLFF
TGTGCCAGCAACGTTCAAACAGGGGGCCTAGAAAAACTGTTTTTT
>TRBJ2-1|TRBV28|TRBD2|.
CASSPTSGSWYNEQFF
TGTGCCAGCAGCCCAACTAGCGGGAGTTGGTACAATGAGCAGTTCTTC
>TRBJ1-2|TRBV18|TRBD1|.
CASSPLNQGANYGYTF
TGTGCCAGCTCACCACTCAACCAGGGGGCCAACTATGGCTACACCTTC
>TRBJ1-5|TRBV19|TRBD1|once
CASSIALYDRVFRQPQHF
TGTGCCAGTAGTATAGCCCTTTACGACAGGGTATTTCGTCAGCCCCAGCATTTT
>TRBJ2-7|TRBV10-1|TRBD2|.
CASRRGLAGGPHEQYF
TGCGCCAGCAGACGGGGACTAGCGGGGGGGCCACACGAGCAGTACTTC
>TRBJ2-1|TRBV7-3|TRBD2|.
CASSLRASGSHNEQFF
TGTGCCAGCAGCCTTAGGGCTAGCGGGAGTCATAATGAGCAGTTCTTC
>TRBJ2-2|TRBV4-3|TRBD1|.
CASSRGQGGTGELFF
TGCGCCAGCAGTCGCGGACAGGGAGGCACCGGGGAGCTGTTTTTT
>TRBJ1-2|TRBV6-1|.|.
CASSETEDYGYTF
TGTGCCAGCAGTGAGACGGAGGACTATGGCTACACCTTC
>TRBJ2-1|TRBV7-2|.|few
CASSLGFGLFYNEQFF
TGTGCCAGCAGCTTAGGATTTGGACTGTTTTACAATGAGCAGTTCTTC
>TRBJ1-2|TRBV27|TRBD1|.
CASSLQGAGGYTF
TGTGCCAGCAGTTTACAGGGGGCGGGCGGCTACACCTTC
>TRBJ2-1|TRBV7-7|TRBD2|.
CASSRGTSGAYNEQFF
TGTGCCAGCAGCCGTGGGACTAGCGGGGCCTACAATGAGCAGTTCTTC
>TRBJ2-3|TRBV29-1|.|.
CSVEEGRGALRQAQYF
TGCAGCGTTGAAGAGGGGCGGGGCGCCCTCCGGCAGGCGCAGTATTTT
>TRBJ2-7|TRBV6-2/TRBV6-3|TRBD1|.
CASSLGTGGFPTQYF
TGTGCCAGCAGCCTAGGGACAGGGGGCTTTCCAACCCAGTACTTC
>TRBJ2-1|TRBV30|.|.
CASTGGYNEQFF
TGTGCCTCGACTGGAGGCTACAATGAGCAGTTCTTC
>TRBJ2-3|TRBV5-1|.|.
CASRRGLEGDTQYF
TGCGCCAGCAGAAGAGGTCTAGAGGGAGATACGCAGTATTTT
>TRBJ1-6|TRBV20-1|.|.
CSASPAQQNSPLHF
TGCAGTGCTAGTCCAGCGCAACAAAATTCACCCCTCCACTTT
>TRBJ1-2|TRBV2|.|few
CASRATVLRLNYGYTF
TGTGCCAGCAGGGCGACTGTCCTGCGGCTTAACTATGGCTACACCTTC
>TRBJ2-3|TRBV9|.|.
CASSVGHADTQYF
TGTGCCAGCAGCGTAGGCCATGCGGATACGCAGTATTTT
>TRBJ2-1|TRBV11-2|.|.
CASSLDPPGGPMDEQFF
TGTGCCAGCAGCTTAGATCCCCCAGGGGGGCCTATGGATGAGCAGTTCTTC
>TRBJ1-3|TRBV7-9|.|.
CASSLAKTGVGNTIYF
TGTGCCAGCAGCTTAGCCAAGACAGGTGTTGGAAACACCATATATTTT
>TRBJ2-7|TRBV6-5|.|few
CASHGPYRAPVQYF
TGTGCCAGCCACGGCCCGTACAGGGCCCCTGTGCAGTACTTC
>TRBJ1-2|TRBV27|TRBD1|.
CASRLTGTGTNYGYTF
TGTGCCAGCAGACTCACCGGGACAGGGACTAACTATGGCTACACCTTC
>TRBJ1-4|TRBV28|.|.
CASSLLATNEKLFF
TGTGCCAGCAGCCTCCTTGCAACTAATGAAAAACTGTTTTTT
>TRBJ1-2|TRBV20-1|.|few
CSASAGTGRFGGGYTF
TGCAGTGCTAGTGCGGGAACAGGGCGATTTGGTGGTGGCTACACCTTC
>TRBJ1-6|TRBV7-8|TRBD1|.
CASSSITGVSPLHF
TGTGCCAGCAGCTCGATAACAGGGGTTTCACCCCTCCACTTT
>TRBJ2-7|TRBV4-2|TRBD1|.
CASSQEQGGSYEQYF
TGTGCCAGCAGCCAAGAACAGGGGGGTTCGTACGAGCAGTACTTC
>TRBJ2-2|TRBV6-6|TRBD1|.
CASSYSGGASGELFF
TGTGCCAGCAGCTATTCAGGGGGCGCATCCGGGGAGCTGTTTTTT
>TRBJ2-7|TRBV7-2|TRBD2|.
CASSLGTSGVYEQYF
TGTGCCAGCAGCTTAGGAACTAGCGGGGTCTACGAGCAGTACTTC